This T cell receptor beta chain was sequenced in a study of T cell changes during pregnancy in multiple sclerosis. The CDR3 has 14 residues. CDR1 is ENHRY, CDR2 SYGVKD, per germline. The junction had 9 bases not matched to a gene; V was cut back by 11 bases and J by 3 bases. Only in-frame clones appear in the TCRdb table, and some are missing; sequencing was by immunoSEQ multiplex PCR. The profile shows under 150,000 clones, roughly 96% of them singletons. This TCR was sampled from a female donor with multiple sclerosis, enrolled in a pregnancy study. V usage is TRBV10-3 and J usage is TRBJ1-5; 8 bases agree with TRBD1. This specimen was peripheral blood, taken after pregnancy. CDR3 amino acids: CASWTGNFNQPQHF. In DNA, the CDR3 is TGTGCCTCGTGGACAGGGAACTTCAATCAGCCCCAGCATTTT.